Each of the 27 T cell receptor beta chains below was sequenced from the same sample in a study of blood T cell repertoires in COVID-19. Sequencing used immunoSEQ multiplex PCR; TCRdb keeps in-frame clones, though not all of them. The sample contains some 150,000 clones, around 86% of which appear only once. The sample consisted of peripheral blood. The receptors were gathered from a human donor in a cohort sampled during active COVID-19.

CDR3 sequence: CASSYGSPPGYTF. CDR3 bases: TGTGCCAGCAGTTACGGGAGCCCTCCGGGCTACACCTTC. The V call is TRBV6-6, the J call TRBJ1-2, with no clear D. The CDR3 spans 13 residues. Looked up from germline, CDR1 is MNHNY and CDR2 is SVGAGI (reference sequence). V lost 2 bases, J lost 8 bases, and 12 bases lay in between.

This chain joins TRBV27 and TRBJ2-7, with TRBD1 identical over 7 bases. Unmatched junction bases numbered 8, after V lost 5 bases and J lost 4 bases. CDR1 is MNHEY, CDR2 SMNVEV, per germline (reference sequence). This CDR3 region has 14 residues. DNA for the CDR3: TGTGCCAGCAGTCACGCCGGGACAGCTTACGAGCAGTACTTC. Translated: CASSHAGTAYEQYF.

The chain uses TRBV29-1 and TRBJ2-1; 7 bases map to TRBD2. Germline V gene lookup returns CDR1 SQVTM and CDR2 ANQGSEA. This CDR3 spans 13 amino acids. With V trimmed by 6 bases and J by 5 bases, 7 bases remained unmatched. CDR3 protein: CSVGGTLHNEQFF. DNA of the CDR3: TGCAGCGTCGGGGGGACTCTACACAATGAGCAGTTCTTC.

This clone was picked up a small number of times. The CDR3 DNA reads as TGTGCCATCAGTGCGGTGGATCAGCCCCAGCATTTT. It is translated as CAISAVDQPQHF. The chain carries TRBV10-3 and TRBJ1-5; D gene unclear. CDR3 length equals 12 residues. V gave up 4 bases and J gave up 5 bases, with 6 bases separating them. CDR1 and CDR2 (germline): ENHRY, SYGVKD.

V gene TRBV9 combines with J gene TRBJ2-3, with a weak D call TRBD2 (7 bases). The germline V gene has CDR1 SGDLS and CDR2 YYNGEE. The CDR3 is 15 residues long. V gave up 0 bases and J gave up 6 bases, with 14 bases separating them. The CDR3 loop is CASSVEVGGVDTQYF. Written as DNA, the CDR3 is TGTGCCAGCAGCGTAGAGGTAGGGGGGGTGGATACGCAGTATTTT.

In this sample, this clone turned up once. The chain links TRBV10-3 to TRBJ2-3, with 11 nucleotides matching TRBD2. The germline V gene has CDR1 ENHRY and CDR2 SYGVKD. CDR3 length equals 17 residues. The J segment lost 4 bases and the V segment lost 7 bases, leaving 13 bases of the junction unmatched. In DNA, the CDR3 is TGTGCCATCACTCCGTCTTCCGGACTAGCGGGCGCAGATACGCAGTATTTT. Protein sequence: CAITPSSGLAGADTQYF.

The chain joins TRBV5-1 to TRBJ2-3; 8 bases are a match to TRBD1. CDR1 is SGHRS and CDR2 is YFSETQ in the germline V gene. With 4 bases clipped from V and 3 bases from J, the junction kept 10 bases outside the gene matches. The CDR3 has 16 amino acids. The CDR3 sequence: CASSRGQGPGTDTQYF. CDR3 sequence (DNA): TGCGCCAGCAGCCGCGGACAGGGCCCGGGGACAGATACGCAGTATTTT.

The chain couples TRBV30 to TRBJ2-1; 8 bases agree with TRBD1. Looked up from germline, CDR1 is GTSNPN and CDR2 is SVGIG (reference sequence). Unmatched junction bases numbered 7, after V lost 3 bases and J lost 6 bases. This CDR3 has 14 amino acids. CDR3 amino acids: CAWSPDRATNEQFF. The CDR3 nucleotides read TGTGCCTGGAGCCCGGACAGGGCCACCAATGAGCAGTTCTTC.

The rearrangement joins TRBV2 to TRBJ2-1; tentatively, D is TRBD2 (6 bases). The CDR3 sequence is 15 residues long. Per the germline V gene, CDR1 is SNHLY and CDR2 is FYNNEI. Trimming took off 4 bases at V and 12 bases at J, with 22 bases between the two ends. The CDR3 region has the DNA TGTGCCAGCAGTGGACTGAGGGGAGGACCATTAGGGCAGTTCTTC. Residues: CASSGLRGGPLGQFF. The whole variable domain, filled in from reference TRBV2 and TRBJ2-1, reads EPEVTQTPSHQVTQMGQEVILRCVPISNHLYFYWYRQILGQKVEFLVSFYNNEISEKSEIFDDQFSVERPDGSNFTLKIRSTKLEDSAMYFCASSGLRGGPLGQFFGPGTRLTVL.

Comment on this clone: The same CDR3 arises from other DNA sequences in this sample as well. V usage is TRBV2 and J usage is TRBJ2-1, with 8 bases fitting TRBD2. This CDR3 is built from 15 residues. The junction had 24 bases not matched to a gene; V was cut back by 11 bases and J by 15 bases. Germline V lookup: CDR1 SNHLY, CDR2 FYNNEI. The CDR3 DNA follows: TGTGCCGGGGGGCGGAGGGCGGGGGGCCCTTTAATTGTGTTCTTC. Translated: CAGGRRAGGPLIVFF.

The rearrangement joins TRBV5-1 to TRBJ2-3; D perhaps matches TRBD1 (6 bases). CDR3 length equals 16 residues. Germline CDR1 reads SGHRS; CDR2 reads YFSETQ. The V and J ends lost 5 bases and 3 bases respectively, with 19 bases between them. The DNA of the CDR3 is TGCGCCAGCAGTCCCCTCCCAGTCACAGGGACAGATACGCAGTATTTT. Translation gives CASSPLPVTGTDTQYF.

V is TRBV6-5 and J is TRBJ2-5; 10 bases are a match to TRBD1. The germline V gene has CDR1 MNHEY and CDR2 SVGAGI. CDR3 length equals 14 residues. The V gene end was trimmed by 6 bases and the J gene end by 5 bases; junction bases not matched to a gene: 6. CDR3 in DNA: TGTGCCAGCAGCCCCGGGACAGGGGATGAGACCCAGTACTTC. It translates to CASSPGTGDETQYF.

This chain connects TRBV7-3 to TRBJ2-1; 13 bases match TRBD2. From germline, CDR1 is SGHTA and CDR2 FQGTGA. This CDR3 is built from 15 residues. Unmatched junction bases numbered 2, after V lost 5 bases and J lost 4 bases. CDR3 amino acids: CASSLGLAGYNEQFF. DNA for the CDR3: TGTGCCAGCAGCCTGGGACTAGCGGGGTACAATGAGCAGTTCTTC.

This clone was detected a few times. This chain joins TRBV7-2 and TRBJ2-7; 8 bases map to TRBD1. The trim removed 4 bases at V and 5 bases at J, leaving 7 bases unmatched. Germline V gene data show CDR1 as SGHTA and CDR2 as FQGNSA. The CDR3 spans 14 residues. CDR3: CASSSHRGKDEQYF. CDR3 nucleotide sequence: TGTGCCAGCAGCTCGCACAGGGGGAAGGACGAGCAGTACTTC. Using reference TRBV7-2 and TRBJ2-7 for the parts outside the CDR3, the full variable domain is GAGVSQSPSNKVTEKGKDVELRCDPISGHTALYWYRQSLGQGLEFLIYFQGNSAPDKSGLPSDRFSAERTGGSVSTLTIQRTQQEDSAVYLCASSSHRGKDEQYFGPGTRLTVT.

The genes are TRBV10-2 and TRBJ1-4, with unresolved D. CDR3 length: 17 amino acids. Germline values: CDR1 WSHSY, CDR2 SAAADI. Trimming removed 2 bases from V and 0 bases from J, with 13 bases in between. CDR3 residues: CASSERLWAATNEKLFF. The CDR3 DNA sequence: TGCGCCAGCAGTGAGAGACTATGGGCAGCAACTAATGAAAAACTGTTTTTT.

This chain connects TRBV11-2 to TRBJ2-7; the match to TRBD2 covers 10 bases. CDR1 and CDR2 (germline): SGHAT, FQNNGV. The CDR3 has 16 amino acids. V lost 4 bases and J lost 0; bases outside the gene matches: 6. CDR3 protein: CASSYGLAEHSYEQYF. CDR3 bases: TGTGCCAGCAGCTACGGACTAGCGGAACACTCCTACGAGCAGTACTTC.

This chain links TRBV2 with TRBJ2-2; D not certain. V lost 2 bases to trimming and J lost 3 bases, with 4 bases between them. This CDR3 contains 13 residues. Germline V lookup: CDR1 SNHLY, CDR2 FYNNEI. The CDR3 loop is CASSERYTGELFF. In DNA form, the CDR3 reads TGTGCCAGCAGTGAACGGTACACCGGGGAGCTGTTTTTT.

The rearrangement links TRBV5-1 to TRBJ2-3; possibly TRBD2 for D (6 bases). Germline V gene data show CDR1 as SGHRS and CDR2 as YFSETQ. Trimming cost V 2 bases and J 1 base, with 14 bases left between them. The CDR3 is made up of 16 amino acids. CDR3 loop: CASSLYSGTRTDTQYF. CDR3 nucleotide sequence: TGCGCCAGCAGCTTATACTCGGGGACTCGCACAGATACGCAGTATTTT. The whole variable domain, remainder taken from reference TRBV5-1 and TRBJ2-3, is KAGVTQTPRYLIKTRGQQVTLSCSPISGHRSVSWYQQTPGQGLQFLFEYFSETQRNKGNFPGRFSGRQFSNSRSEMNVSTLELGDSALYLCASSLYSGTRTDTQYFGPGTRLTVL.

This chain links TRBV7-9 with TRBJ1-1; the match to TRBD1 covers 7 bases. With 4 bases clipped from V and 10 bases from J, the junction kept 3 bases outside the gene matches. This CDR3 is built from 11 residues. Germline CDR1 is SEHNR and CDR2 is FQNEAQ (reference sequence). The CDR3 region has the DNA TGTGCCAGCAGCTCCGGGACAGTAGCTTTCTTT. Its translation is CASSSGTVAFF.

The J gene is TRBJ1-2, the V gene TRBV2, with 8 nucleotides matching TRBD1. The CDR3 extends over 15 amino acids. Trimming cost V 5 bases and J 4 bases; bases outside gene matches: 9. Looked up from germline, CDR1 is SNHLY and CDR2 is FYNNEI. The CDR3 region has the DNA TGTGCCAGCAGTACCACCGGGACAGGAACCTATGGCTACACCTTC. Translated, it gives CASSTTGTGTYGYTF. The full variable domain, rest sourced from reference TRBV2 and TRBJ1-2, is EPEVTQTPSHQVTQMGQEVILRCVPISNHLYFYWYRQILGQKVEFLVSFYNNEISEKSEIFDDQFSVERPDGSNFTLKIRSTKLEDSAMYFCASSTTGTGTYGYTFGSGTRLTVV.

The CDR3 sequence: CASSVAGVHSGANVLTF. The CDR3 region has the DNA TGTGCCAGCAGCGTGGCGGGGGTACACTCTGGGGCCAACGTCCTGACTTTC. This chain uses TRBV7-8 with TRBJ2-6; 7 bases line up with TRBD2. CDR1 and CDR2 (germline): SGHVS, FQNEAQ. The CDR3 consists of 17 residues. J lost 0 bases, V lost 5 bases, and 7 bases had no gene match.

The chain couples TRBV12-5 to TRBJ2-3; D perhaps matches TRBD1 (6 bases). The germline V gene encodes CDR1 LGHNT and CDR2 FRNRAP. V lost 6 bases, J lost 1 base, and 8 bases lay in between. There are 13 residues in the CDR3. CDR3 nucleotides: TGTGCTAGTGGCTCAGGGGGCACAGATACGCAGTATTTT. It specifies CASGSGGTDTQYF.

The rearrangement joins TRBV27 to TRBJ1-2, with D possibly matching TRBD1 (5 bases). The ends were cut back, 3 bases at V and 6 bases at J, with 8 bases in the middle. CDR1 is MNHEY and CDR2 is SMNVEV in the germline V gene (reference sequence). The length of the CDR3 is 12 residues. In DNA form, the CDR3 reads TGTGCCAGCAGTTTGTCAGGGAATGGCTACACCTTC. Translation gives CASSLSGNGYTF.

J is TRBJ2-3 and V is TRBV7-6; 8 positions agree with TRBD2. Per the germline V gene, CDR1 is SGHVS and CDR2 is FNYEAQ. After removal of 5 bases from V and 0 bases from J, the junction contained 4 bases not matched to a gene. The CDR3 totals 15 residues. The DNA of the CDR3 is TGTGCCAGCAGCCCGGGGGGGGGAAGCACAGATACGCAGTATTTT. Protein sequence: CASSPGGGSTDTQYF.

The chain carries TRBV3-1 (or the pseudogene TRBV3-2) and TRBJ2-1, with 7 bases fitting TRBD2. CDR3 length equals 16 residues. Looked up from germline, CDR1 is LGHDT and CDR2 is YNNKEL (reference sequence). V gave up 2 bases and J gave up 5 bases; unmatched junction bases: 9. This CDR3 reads CASSQRRWDYNNEQFF. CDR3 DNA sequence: TGTGCCAGCAGCCAACGTAGATGGGACTATAACAATGAGCAGTTCTTC.

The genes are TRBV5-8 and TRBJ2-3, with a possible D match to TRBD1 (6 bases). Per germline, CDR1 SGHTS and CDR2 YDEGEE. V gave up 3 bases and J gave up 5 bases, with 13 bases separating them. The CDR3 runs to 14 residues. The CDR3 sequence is CASSYRDTKDTQYF. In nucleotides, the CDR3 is TGTGCCAGCAGCTACCGGGACACTAAAGATACGCAGTATTTT. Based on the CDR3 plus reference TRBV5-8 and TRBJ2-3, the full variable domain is EAGVTQSPTHLIKTRGQQATLRCSPISGHTSVYWYQQALGLGLQFLLWYDEGEERNRGNFPPRFSGRQFPNYSSELNVNALELEDSALYLCASSYRDTKDTQYFGPGTRLTVL.

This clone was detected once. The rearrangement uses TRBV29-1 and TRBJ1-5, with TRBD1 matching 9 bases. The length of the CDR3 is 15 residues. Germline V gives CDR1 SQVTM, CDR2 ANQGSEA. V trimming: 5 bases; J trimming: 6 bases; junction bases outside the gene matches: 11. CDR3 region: CSVSRTGESGQPQHF. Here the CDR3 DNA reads TGCAGCGTTTCAAGGACAGGGGAGTCGGGTCAGCCCCAGCATTTT. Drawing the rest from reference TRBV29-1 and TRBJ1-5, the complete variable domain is SAVISQKPSRDICQRGTSLTIQCQVDSQVTMMFWYRQQPGQSLTLIATANQGSEATYESGFVIDKFPISRPNLTFSTLTVSNMSPEDSSIYLCSVSRTGESGQPQHFGDGTRLSIL.